This record looks at one T cell receptor (beta chain) sequence and its context. Its target is not known. Assay used: immunoSEQ multiplex PCR; TCRdb lists only in-frame clones, some missing. The sample includes approximately 59,000 clones, around 93% seen only once; the top ten take about 1.5%. This sample was included in a study of cytomegalovirus exposure and HLA in healthy donors. Study-level background: According to later analysis, the same platform produced the approximately 120 validation and 600 to 800 first-cohort repertoires.

Broader study findings: Most sequenced TCRs were rare (though some public TCRs occurred in many donors).

From germline, CDR1 is SGHTA and CDR2 FQGNSA. The CDR3 spans 15 residues. Trimming took 1 base from V and 7 from J; bases not matched to a gene: 4. Sequenced material: PBMCs. V usage is TRBV7-2 and J usage is TRBJ1-4, with 9 bases lining up with TRBD1. The receptor was derived from a woman under 30 in good health and CMV-seropositive. The CDR3 bases are TGTGCCAGCAGCTTAGTCACAGGGGGCGTTGAAAAACTGTTTTTT. It is translated as CASSLVTGGVEKLFF.